This T cell receptor (beta chain) was sequenced for a study of identical twins. Points from the study as a whole: Beta out-of-frame sequences showed weaker excess sharing between twins. Partly confounded zero-insertion analyses could result from invariant MAIT and iNKT cells.

Healthy Caucasian individuals made up all the donors. The CDR3 is made up of 17 amino acids. Germline loops: CDR1 SGHRS, CDR2 YFSETQ. V was pared by 1 base and J by 7 bases, with 8 bases of the junction left unmatched. TCRdb processed the 5' RACE reads anew with MiXCR; each CDR3 protein has one entry. The top ten hold under 2% of the sample, which has hundreds of thousands of distinct CDR3 sequences, roughly an eighth seen once. This clonotype was picked up a small number of times. The target antigen is unknown. The same sample was also used in a study of yellow fever vaccine responses in identical twins. From that study: As reported, the vaccine T cell response of twins seemed partly convergent and partly personalized.

J is TRBJ2-1 and V is TRBV5-1; 13 bases map to TRBD2. This receptor was identified in a woman under 30 in good health. Input material: PBMCs. The CDR3 DNA follows: TGCGCCAGCAGCTTGCCAGGTGGGACTAGCGGGGTAAATGAGCAGTTCTTC. Its translation: CASSLPGGTSGVNEQFF.